Included here is one T cell receptor (beta chain) sequence, with context. Its specificity is not known. The data stem from a study of T cells after yellow fever vaccination. This CDR3 has 14 amino acids. From germline, CDR1 is DFQATT and CDR2 SNEGSKA (reference sequence). V lost 2 bases and J 1 base, leaving 11 bases between the germline ends. Points from the study as a whole: Clones that expanded after primary vaccination mostly reappeared after the booster (just under 98% CD4, about 89% CD8). In FACS-sorted repertoires, abundant clonotypes from the bulk population could appear as contaminants.

TCRdb reprocessed the 5' RACE reads with MiXCR, giving one entry per CDR3 protein. The sample lists tens of thousands of distinct CDR3 sequences; 7.5% to 9% were seen once. This sample comprised CD8+ T cells sorted from PBMCs, obtained on the day of the yellow fever booster vaccination. The rearrangement links TRBV20-1 to TRBJ2-5; D uncertain. This TCR was sampled from a man aged 25-45 years who received the YFV17D yellow fever vaccine. The DNA of the CDR3 is TGCAGTGCTAGAACCCGACCGGGCCAAGAGACCCAGTACTTC. Amino acids: CSARTRPGQETQYF.